The entry that follows covers one TCR beta chain sequence. Its cognate antigen is unknown. This sample is part of a study of CD8 T cells in Susac syndrome. About the research overall: More than 5 sequenced Susac syndrome patients had clinically active disease, while roughly 8 were in remission. Study observations and caveats: Susac syndrome CD4+ T cell repertoires showed no clonal expansion. An acknowledgment was made by the study that its TCR sequencing and HLA analysis involved relatively few individuals.

Random hexamers served to reverse transcribe roughly 0.45 to 1 ug RNA. Amplification of TCR beta CDR3 was carried out by immunoSEQ multiplex PCR, which covered 54 Vbeta and 13 Jbeta segments. Each CDR3 protein is one row after TCRdb ran MiXCR on the immunoSEQ multiplex PCR reads. The sample lists over 140,000 distinct CDR3 sequences, approximately 95% occurring once. V lost 6 bases to trimming and J lost 3 bases, with 15 bases between them. In germline, CDR1 is DFQATT, CDR2 SNEGSKA (reference sequence). There are 13 residues in the CDR3. The source is a human donor with Susac syndrome. Sequencing was carried out using CD4+ T cells from PBMCs. V usage is TRBV20-1 and J usage is TRBJ2-7; D is possibly TRBD1 or TRBD2 (5 bases each). The CDR3 loop reads CSAPLGRDYEQYF. The CDR3 DNA is TGCAGTGCCCCGCTGGGACGGGACTACGAGCAGTACTTC.